A single sample is the source of the 5 T cell receptor beta chains below, sequenced in a study of CD8 T cells in Susac syndrome. An amount of RNA that ranged from roughly 0.45 to 1 ug was reverse transcribed with random hexamers. One entry per CDR3 protein results from TCRdb running MiXCR on the immunoSEQ multiplex PCR reads. This sample has 100,000 to 150,000 distinct CDR3 sequences, with 90% to 95% found just once. The specimen was CD8+ T cells from PBMCs. The source is a human donor with Susac syndrome.

In its sample, this clonotype was seen once. This chain links TRBV30 with TRBJ1-1; 7 bases fit TRBD1. Germline V gene sequence: CDR1 GTSNPN, CDR2 SVGIG (reference sequence). The CDR3 covers 13 residues. V lost 5 bases to trimming and J lost 0 bases; unmatched junction nucleotides: 3. CDR3 protein: CAWLTGLNTEAFF. Written as DNA, the CDR3 is TGTGCCTGGCTGACAGGGCTGAACACTGAAGCTTTCTTT. Complete variable domain (other parts from reference TRBV30 and TRBJ1-1): SQTIHQWPATLVQPVGSPLSLECTVEGTSNPNLYWYRQAAGRGLQLLFYSVGIGQISSEVPQNLSASRPQDRQFILSSKKLLLSDSGFYLCAWLTGLNTEAFFGQGTRLTVV.

V is TRBV20-1 and J is TRBJ2-3; tentatively, D is TRBD1 or TRBD2 (5 bases each). Germline V CDR1 and CDR2: DFQATT, SNEGSKA (reference sequence). The germline V and J ends were trimmed by 8 bases and 3 bases, with 24 bases remaining between them. This CDR3 is built from 16 residues. The CDR3 is CSPQGTEQGVTDTQYF. In DNA form, the CDR3 reads TGCAGTCCACAAGGGACGGAGCAAGGCGTGACAGATACGCAGTATTTT.

The rearrangement links TRBV4-1 to TRBJ1-5; possibly TRBD1 for D (6 bases). V was pared by 0 bases and J by 2 bases, with 14 bases between. Germline V gene data show CDR1 as MGHRA and CDR2 as YSYEKL. The CDR3 spans 17 residues. The chain's CDR3 is CASSQEVGASGNQPQHF. CDR3 in DNA: TGCGCCAGCAGCCAAGAAGTGGGGGCGTCGGGCAATCAGCCCCAGCATTTT.

This clonotype was seen a single time. The chain joins TRBV30 to TRBJ1-1; TRBD1 matches 11 bases. The CDR3 runs 14 residues. Trimming took 5 bases from V and 3 from J; bases not matched to a gene: 5. Germline assignment: CDR1 GTSNPN and CDR2 SVGIG (reference sequence). DNA of the CDR3: TGTGCCTGGGGACCGGGACAGGGGGACACTGAAGCTTTCTTT. This sequence encodes CAWGPGQGDTEAFF.

Here the CDR3 DNA reads TGTGCCAGCAGTTCCACAGGGTCCAGCAATCAGCCCCAGCATTTT. It specifies CASSSTGSSNQPQHF. V gene TRBV5-6 combines with J gene TRBJ1-5; maybe TRBD1 (6 bases). The ends were cut back, 5 bases at V and 1 base at J, with 13 bases in the middle. Per germline, CDR1 SGHDT and CDR2 YYEEEE. The CDR3 totals 15 residues.